Presented here are 14 T cell receptor beta chains from one specimen sequenced in a study of brain T cells in children with intractable seizures. Time point noted: blood from clinic visit 5 months post-surgery; TSC patient then seizure free. The table came from immunoSEQ multiplex PCR; TCRdb's copy has only in-frame clones and leaves some out. The repertoire has 340,000 or so clones, roughly 92% of them found once; the top ten carry 4.5% to 7%. The input for sequencing was peripheral blood, taken roughly 5 months after surgery. All receptors come from a boy less than two years old with tuberous sclerosis and intractable seizures.

The CDR3 coding sequence is TGTGCCAGCAGTGAAGGCGGCAGGGGGCGCGTGAAAGGCTACACCTTC. It translates to CASSEGGRGRVKGYTF. The genes are TRBV6-1 and TRBJ1-2, with 8 bases lining up with TRBD1. CDR1 MNHNS and CDR2 SASEGT come from the germline V gene. This CDR3 is 16 amino acids long. V was clipped by 1 base and J by 8 bases; unmatched bases: 12.

This chain connects TRBV7-3 to TRBJ1-1; D is uncertain. V was shortened by 0 bases and J by 0 bases, with 5 bases between the two germline ends. The germline CDR1 and CDR2 sequences are SGHTA and FQGTGA. The CDR3 spans 14 residues. The CDR3 sequence is CASSLTGLNTEAFF. Here the CDR3 DNA reads TGTGCCAGCAGCTTAACAGGCCTGAACACTGAAGCTTTCTTT.

The chain couples TRBV27 to TRBJ2-1; D perhaps matches TRBD2 (5 bases). The CDR3 length is 13 residues. Germline assignment: CDR1 MNHEY and CDR2 SMNVEV (reference sequence). V lost 7 bases and J 7 bases, leaving 14 bases between the germline ends. The CDR3 DNA sequence: TGTGCCAGCACCGACGGAGGTGGGAATGAGCAGTTCTTC. It codes for CASTDGGGNEQFF.

This clone was observed once. The J gene is TRBJ1-5, the V gene TRBV5-6; D may be TRBD1 (5 bases). The V end lost 4 bases, the J end lost 7 bases, and 15 bases lay between the germline ends. The CDR3 has 14 amino acids. Per the germline V gene, CDR1 is SGHDT and CDR2 is YYEEEE. The chain's CDR3 is CASSPGSGDQPQHF. DNA of the CDR3: TGTGCCAGCAGCCCAGGGTCGGGGGACCAGCCCCAGCATTTT.

This chain connects TRBV5-1 to TRBJ1-2, with 8 nucleotides matching TRBD1. V lost 0 bases and J lost 14; bases outside the gene matches: 6. The CDR3 is 12 amino acids. Germline loops: CDR1 SGHRS, CDR2 YFSETQ. The CDR3 region is CASSLAGTGVTF. CDR3 nucleotides: TGCGCCAGCAGCTTGGCCGGGACAGGAGTAACCTTC.

The chain is built from TRBV3-1 (or the pseudogene TRBV3-2) and TRBJ2-5; 12 bases match TRBD2. The V and J ends lost 3 bases and 2 bases, in that order; junction bases with no gene match: 4. The V gene's germline CDR1 is LGHDT and CDR2 YNNKEL (reference sequence). The CDR3 runs to 16 residues. CDR3 residues: CASSQSLAGGQETQYF. In DNA, the CDR3 is TGTGCCAGCAGCCAGTCACTAGCGGGAGGACAAGAGACCCAGTACTTC.

The V and J genes are TRBV9 and TRBJ2-3; D is unresolved. CDR3 length equals 16 residues. Germline CDR1 and CDR2: SGDLS and YYNGEE. V lost 0 bases, J lost 2 bases, and 13 bases lay in between. CDR3 coding DNA: TGTGCCAGCAGCGTAGTTGGAGAAGTTAACACAGATACGCAGTATTTT. It specifies CASSVVGEVNTDTQYF.

V is TRBV11-3 and J is TRBJ1-1; no clear D gene. This CDR3 has 14 amino acids. With 2 bases removed from V and 1 base from J, the gap between germline ends came to 8 bases. The germline CDR1 and CDR2 sequences are SGHNT and YENEEA. The CDR3 reads CASSLFAANTEAFF. The CDR3 DNA sequence: TGTGCCAGCAGCTTATTCGCAGCGAACACTGAAGCTTTCTTT. Together with reference TRBV11-3 and TRBJ1-1, the CDR3 gives the full variable domain: EAGVVQSPRYKIIEKKQPVAFWCNPISGHNTLYWYLQNLGQGPELLIRYENEEAVDDSQLPKDRFSAERLKGVDSTLKIQPAELGDSAVYLCASSLFAANTEAFFGQGTRLTVV.

The CDR3 DNA reads as TGCGCCAGCAGCAACCGGACCCCCGGCACCGGGGAGCTGTTTTTT. This translates into CASSNRTPGTGELFF. V gene TRBV5-1 combines with J gene TRBJ2-2; D ambiguous. V was trimmed by 4 bases and J by 4 bases, leaving 14 bases between them. This CDR3 is built from 15 residues. Germline values: CDR1 SGHRS, CDR2 YFSETQ.

This sequence joins TRBV24-1 and TRBJ1-5, with 7 positions matching TRBD1. The CDR3 loop spans 13 amino acids. J gave up 3 bases and V 11 bases, and 6 bases lay outside the gene matches. Germline-derived CDR1 and CDR2 are KGHDR and SFDVKD. The CDR3, as DNA: TGTGCCAACGCGGACAGGCTCAATCAGCCCCAGCATTTT. Protein: CANADRLNQPQHF.

The chain employs TRBV6-6 and TRBJ2-7; TRBD2 might be the D (5 bases). CDR1 and CDR2 from the germline V gene are MNHNY and SVGAGI (reference sequence). Trimming took 1 base from V and 1 from J, leaving 8 bases between them. This CDR3 is built from 14 residues. CDR3 sequence: CASSYFGKSYEQYF. The CDR3 nucleotides read TGTGCCAGCAGTTACTTCGGGAAATCCTACGAGCAGTACTTC.

This sequence joins TRBV27 and TRBJ2-3; D call uncertain. The V gene's germline CDR1 is MNHEY and CDR2 SMNVEV (reference sequence). V shed 6 bases and J shed 3 bases, with 7 bases lying between them. The CDR3 sequence is 12 residues long. CDR3 sequence reads: CASSHRTDTQYF. The CDR3, as DNA: TGTGCCAGCAGCCATAGGACAGATACGCAGTATTTT.

The CDR3 reads CASSAQGISYGYTF. Written as DNA, the CDR3 is TGTGCCAGTAGTGCACAGGGGATTTCCTATGGCTACACCTTC. This chain connects TRBV19 to TRBJ1-2; 7 nucleotides agree with TRBD1. With 5 bases clipped from V and 4 bases from J, the junction kept 7 bases outside the gene matches. This CDR3 spans 14 amino acids. The germline gives CDR1 LNHDA, CDR2 SQIVND (reference sequence).

V usage is TRBV28 and J usage is TRBJ1-2; TRBD1 matches at 8 bases. The CDR3 totals 18 residues. The germline V gene has CDR1 MDHEN and CDR2 SYDVKM. V shed 4 bases and J 4 bases; nucleotides not matched to a gene: 17. CDR3: CASSSLRQGSLAGYGYTF. In DNA form, the CDR3 reads TGTGCCAGCAGTTCGCTACGACAGGGGAGTCTTGCTGGCTATGGCTACACCTTC.